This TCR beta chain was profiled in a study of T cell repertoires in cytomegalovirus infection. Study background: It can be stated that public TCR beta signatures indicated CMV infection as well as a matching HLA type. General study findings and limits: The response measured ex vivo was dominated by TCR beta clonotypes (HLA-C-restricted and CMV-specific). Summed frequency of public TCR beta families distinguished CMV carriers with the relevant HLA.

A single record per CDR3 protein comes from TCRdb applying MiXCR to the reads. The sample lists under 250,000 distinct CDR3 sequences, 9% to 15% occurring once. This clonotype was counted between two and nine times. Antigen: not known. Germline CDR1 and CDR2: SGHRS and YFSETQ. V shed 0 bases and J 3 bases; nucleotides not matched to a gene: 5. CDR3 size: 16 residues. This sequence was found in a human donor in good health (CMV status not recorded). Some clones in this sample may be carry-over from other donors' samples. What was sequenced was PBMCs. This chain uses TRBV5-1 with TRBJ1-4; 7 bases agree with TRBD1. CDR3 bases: TGCGCCAGCAGCTTGGGGACAGGTTCAGCTAATGAAAAACTGTTTTTT. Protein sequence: CASSLGTGSANEKLFF.